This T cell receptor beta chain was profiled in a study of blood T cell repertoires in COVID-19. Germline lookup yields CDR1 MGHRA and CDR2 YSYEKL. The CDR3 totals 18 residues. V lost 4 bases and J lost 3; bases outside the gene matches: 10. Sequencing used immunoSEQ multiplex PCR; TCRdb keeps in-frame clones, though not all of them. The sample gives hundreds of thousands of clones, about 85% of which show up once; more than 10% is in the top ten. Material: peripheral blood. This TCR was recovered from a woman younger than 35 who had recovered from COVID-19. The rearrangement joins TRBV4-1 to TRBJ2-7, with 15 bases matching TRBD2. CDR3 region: CASSPAGLAGGGDYEQYF. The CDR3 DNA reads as TGCGCCAGCAGCCCTGCGGGACTAGCGGGAGGAGGGGACTACGAGCAGTACTTC.